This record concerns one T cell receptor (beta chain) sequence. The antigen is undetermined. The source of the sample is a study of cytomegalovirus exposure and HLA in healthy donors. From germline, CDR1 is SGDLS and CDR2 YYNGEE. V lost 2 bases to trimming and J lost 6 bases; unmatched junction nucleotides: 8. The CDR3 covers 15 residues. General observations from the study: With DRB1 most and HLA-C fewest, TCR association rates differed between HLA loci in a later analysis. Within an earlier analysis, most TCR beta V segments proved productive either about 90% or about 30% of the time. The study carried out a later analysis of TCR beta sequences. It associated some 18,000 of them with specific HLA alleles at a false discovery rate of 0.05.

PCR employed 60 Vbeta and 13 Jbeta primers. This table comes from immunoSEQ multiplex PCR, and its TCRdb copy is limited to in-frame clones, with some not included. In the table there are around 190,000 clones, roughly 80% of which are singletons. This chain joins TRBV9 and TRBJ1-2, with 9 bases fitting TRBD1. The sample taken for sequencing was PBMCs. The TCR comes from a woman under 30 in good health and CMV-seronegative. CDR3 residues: CASSVSRDRVDGYTF. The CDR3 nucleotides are TGTGCCAGCAGCGTCTCTCGGGACAGGGTTGATGGCTACACCTTC.